This T cell receptor beta chain came from a study of cytomegalovirus exposure and HLA in healthy donors (dated by TCRdb to 2016 to 2017). For the wider study: In an earlier analysis of under 750 of the donors, 250 to 350 Gb of sequence data and some 120 million unique TCR beta sequences from roughly 190 million T cells were reported. Roughly 300 gigabases of sequencing data and some 85 million unique TCR sequences were included in an early release covering about 620 HLA-typed donors. Of the 300 to 400 genotyped donors, approximately 83% fell in the genetic ancestry cluster associated with self-reported Caucasian donors. The study aimed to test whether cataloging public T cell receptors could reveal signatures of past pathogen exposure. The study used immunosequencing to profile the T cell repertoires of about 670 subjects and linked those repertoires to cytomegalovirus serostatus. Besides the first cohort of around 670 subjects, a separate validation cohort made up of over a hundred different subjects was used. High-throughput TCR immunosequencing, statistical association of individual TCRs with disease status, and machine learning were combined to predict cytomegalovirus infection status. To study patterns of TCR occurrence, a later analysis re-analyzed previously published TCR beta repertoires from several hundred donors and added high-resolution HLA genotyping. In the later analysis, no new phenotypic data were used to find candidate immune exposures; instead, reliance was placed on TCR beta sequences and their occurrence across donors. To decide whether each TCR beta V gene segment behaved as functional or pseudogenic, an earlier analysis of some 600 of the donors relied on high-throughput TCR beta sequencing. Donor age, sex, ethnicity and CMV serostatus were compiled alongside the repertoire data. A later genetic analysis took genome-wide SNP genotypes for about three fifths of the roughly 670 donors and used that subset as a discovery cohort. Every repertoire in the discovery cohort had been generated on one and the same sequencing platform. HLA typing included class I and class II loci at four-digit resolution. The number of donors typed differed by locus, with about 629-630 for A, B, C, DRB1 and DQB1, roughly 520 for DQA1, 600 to 610 for DPA1, and 472 for DPB1. Because of strong linkage in the cohort, a handful of DR-DQ haplotypes were treated as single units for association and clustering. Among about 370 genotyped donors of the cohort, an average of roughly 230,000 unique TCR beta nucleotide sequences was sequenced per donor, of which 15% to 20% were non-productive.

Preparation of the library involved the immunoSEQ multiplex PCR assay. The multiplex PCR relied on a mix of 60 forward primers for TCR Vbeta segments and 13 reverse primers for TCR Jbeta segments. Amplification of the CDR3 region of rearranged TCR beta genes was performed with a multiplex PCR assay on genomic DNA. On the Illumina HiSeq System, the amplified TCR beta libraries were sequenced as 87-base-pair reads. The original methods were these. A later analysis tallied some 79 million unique TCR beta chains across the approximately 670 repertoires, and approximately 9.9 million of those chains were shared by two or more donors. Raw reads were error-corrected and collapsed into unique sequences with a nearest-neighbor algorithm that merged closely related sequences to remove PCR and sequencing errors. To assign V, D and J gene segments, CDR3 sequences were aligned to IMGT reference sequences. For a sequence to be retained, a match of at least six nucleotides was required to both a V gene segment and a J gene segment. Rearrangements were classified as productive when the CDR3 lacked stop codons and remained in frame with V and J, and all other rearrangements were classified as non-productive. CDR3 was defined according to IMGT convention as the region running from the second conserved V-encoded cysteine to the conserved J-encoded phenylalanine. The earlier analysis of around 640 of the donors excluded sequences that lacked an unambiguous match to a single V gene segment. An earlier analysis of several hundred of the donors classified V segments as functional when productive rearrangements were above 56.7% and as segregating when the standard deviation between donors was above 5%. A statistical classification framework was developed to diagnose cytomegalovirus status using the catalog of TCR beta chain sequences. In a later analysis, V and J genes were assigned by comparing TCR nucleotide sequences against IMGT/GENE-DB human TR gene sequences. A later analysis assigned CDR3 sequences and most-parsimonious VDJ recombination scenarios with the TCRdist pipeline. In a later analysis, every TCR beta chain was defined by the combination of its CDR3 amino acid sequence and its V-gene family, and reads without a unique V-gene family were dropped. A later analysis removed nearly 600 highly shared, low-generation-probability nucleotide sequences to deal with suspected cross-contamination and a sequencing artifact. In a later analysis, a clonal expansion index was calculated for each public chain from normalized within-repertoire ranks of inferred template counts. In a later analysis, generation probabilities were computed with a VDJ recombination model fitted to out-of-frame rearrangements, and the resulting probabilities were checked against IGoR. In a later analysis, TCR-TCR, TCR-HLA and TCR-CMV co-occurrence was scored with hypergeometric tests, and a repertoire-size bias correction was applied to TCR pairs. False discovery rates were estimated in a later analysis by permuting HLA or CMV assignments 20 times. In a later analysis, co-occurring TCRs were grouped using DBSCAN, and TCRdist sequence similarity was added for clustering within HLA-allele-positive subsets. Repertoires with fewer than 30,000 or more than 120,000 public chains, plus five repertoires with anomalous nucleotide sharing, were excluded from co-occurrence clustering. What TCRdb holds here is the immuneACCESS table cut down to in-frame rearrangements. Part of the clones is not present; checked against another copy, under half of the missing clones reflect an unresolved V gene, and the others are unexplained. The DNA was the basis for D and trimming; V, J and clone size are from that table. The sample records roughly 120,000 clones, roughly 70% of which are singletons. The ten top clones hold roughly 8.3% of the sample.

The cohort consisted of 650 to 850 healthy bone marrow donors. At the time of sampling, every cohort member was nominally healthy, though immune exposures that went unrecorded were likely present. The donor was CMV seropositive and was included in the group of 270 or so seropositive cohort members. A peripheral blood sample was collected from each donor, and TCR beta sequencing was performed on peripheral blood mononuclear cells. The Qiagen DNeasy Blood Extraction Kit was used to extract genomic DNA from the blood cell samples. What the work shows at the level of the full study, not this receptor alone: A later analysis associated around 16,000 TCR beta sequences with specific HLA alleles at a false discovery rate of 0.05. Cytomegalovirus status was reported to be diagnosed by the classifier with high specificity and sensitivity in both the original and validation cohorts. In a later analysis, TCR association rates were found to vary across HLA loci, with the most associated TCRs seen for DRB1 alleles and the fewest for HLA-C alleles. Assigning TCR associations to individual alleles was difficult when HLA alleles, especially DR and DQ, strongly co-occurred. According to a later analysis, most CMV-associated TCR beta chains appeared to be HLA-restricted, and the HLA associations seemed to be driven largely by CMV exposure. Compared with equally common non-associated chains, HLA-associated TCR beta chains in a later analysis were more clonally expanded and had lower generation probabilities. Most TCR sequences were observed very rarely across donors, whereas some public TCRs were present in many individuals. In a later analysis, several top co-occurrence clusters were reported to appear linked to parvovirus B19, influenza, CMV and Epstein-Barr virus. Approximately 18 rarely observed V segments, including chromosome 9 orphons, were excluded from the earlier analysis of about 500 of the donors because counts were too low. The authors suggested that the approach could potentially be generalized to other disease states and immunological phenotypes. For the cohort, immune exposure information was limited to CMV serostatus. Because HLA typing was unavailable for some donors at each locus, only the typed subset was used in association tests. The presence/absence analyses assumed that sequencing depth was roughly uniform across donors, and that assumption may not be true. A group of highly shared sequence variants was considered likely to be a technical artifact of the sequencing pipeline. In a later genetic analysis, a missense DCLRE1C variant was associated with V-gene and J-gene trimming of TCR beta chains, and the association was replicated in an independent cohort. A further reported finding was that TCR beta sequences accurately predicted the HLA-A and HLA-B alleles for most subjects in the first cohort. In a later genetic analysis, fewer N-insertions in productive TCRs were reported among donors in an Asian-associated ancestry cluster than the roughly 670-donor mean. The study gave a list of about 150 TCR beta chains associated with cytomegalovirus. In an earlier analysis of some 550 of the donors, most TCR beta V segments were observed in productive rearrangements about 87% or about 30% of the time, broadly matching IMGT annotations. Correlated functional status among segregating V segments might reflect linkage disequilibrium, but an unknown experimental factor could not be ruled out. Only TCR beta chains were sequenced in this cohort, and the absence of alpha or paired-chain data limited detectable features. The 87-base-pair reads could not distinguish some IMGT-functional V segments, including TRBV6-2 and TRBV6-3, so those segments were excluded. A few of the identified cytomegalovirus-associated TCR beta chains were confirmed in vitro to be specific for cytomegalovirus antigens.

A remark on this clone: The specificity of this receptor is unknown. The record has no base qualities; no much larger clone is one base away.

Unmatched junction bases come to 8, with V trimmed by 4 bases and J by 4 bases. Per the germline V gene, MGHRA is the CDR1 and YSYEKL is the CDR2. From the cysteine through the phenylalanine, the CDR3 covers 15 amino acids. Here the CDR3 DNA is all that survives: 45 bases in frame from base 1. The source is a man aged 18 to 29 in good health and CMV-seropositive. The sequence joins TRBV4-1 to TRBJ2-7; 9 central nucleotides agree with TRBD1. Sequencing was carried out using PBMCs. The DNA sequence is TGCGCCAGCAGCCCCCGGGGACAGGGTAGTTACGAGCAGTACTTC. This encodes CASSPRGQGSYEQYF.